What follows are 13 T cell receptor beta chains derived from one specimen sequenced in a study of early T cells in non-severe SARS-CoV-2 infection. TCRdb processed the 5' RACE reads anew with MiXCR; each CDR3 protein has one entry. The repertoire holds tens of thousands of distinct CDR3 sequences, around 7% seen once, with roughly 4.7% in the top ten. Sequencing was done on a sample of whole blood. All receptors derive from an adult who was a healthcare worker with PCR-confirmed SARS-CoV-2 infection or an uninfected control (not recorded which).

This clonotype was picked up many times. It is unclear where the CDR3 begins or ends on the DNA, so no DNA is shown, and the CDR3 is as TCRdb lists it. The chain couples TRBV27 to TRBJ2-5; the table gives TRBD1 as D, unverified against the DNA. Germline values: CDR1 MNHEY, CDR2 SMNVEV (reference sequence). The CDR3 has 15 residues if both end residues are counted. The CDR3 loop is CASSSSDRVQETQYF.

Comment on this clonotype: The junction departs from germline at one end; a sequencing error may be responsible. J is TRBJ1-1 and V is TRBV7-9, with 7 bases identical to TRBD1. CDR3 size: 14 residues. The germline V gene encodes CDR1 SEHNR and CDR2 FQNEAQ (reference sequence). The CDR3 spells CTSTLGQANTEAFF. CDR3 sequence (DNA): TGTACCAGCACCCTCGGACAGGCCAACACTGAAGCTTTCTTT.

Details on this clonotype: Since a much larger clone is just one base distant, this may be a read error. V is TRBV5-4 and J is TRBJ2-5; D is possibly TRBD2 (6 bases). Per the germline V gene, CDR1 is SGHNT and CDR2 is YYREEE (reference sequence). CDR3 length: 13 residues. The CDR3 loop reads CVSSLVGGETQYF. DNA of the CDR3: TGTGTCAGCAGCTTGGTTGGGGGGGAGACCCAGTACTTC.

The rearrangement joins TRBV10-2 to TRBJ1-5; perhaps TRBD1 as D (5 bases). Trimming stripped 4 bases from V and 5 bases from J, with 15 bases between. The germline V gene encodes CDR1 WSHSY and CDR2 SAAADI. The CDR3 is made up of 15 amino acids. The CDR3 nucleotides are TGCGCCAGCAGTGCCGGGGGTAGCCGATATCAGCCCCAGCATTTT. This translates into CASSAGGSRYQPQHF.

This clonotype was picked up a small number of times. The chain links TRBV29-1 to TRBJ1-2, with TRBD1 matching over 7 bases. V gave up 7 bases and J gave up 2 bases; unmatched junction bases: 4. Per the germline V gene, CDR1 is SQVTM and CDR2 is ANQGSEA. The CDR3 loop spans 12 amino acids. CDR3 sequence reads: CSALDRNYGYTF. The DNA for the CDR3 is TGCAGCGCGCTGGACAGGAACTATGGCTACACCTTC.

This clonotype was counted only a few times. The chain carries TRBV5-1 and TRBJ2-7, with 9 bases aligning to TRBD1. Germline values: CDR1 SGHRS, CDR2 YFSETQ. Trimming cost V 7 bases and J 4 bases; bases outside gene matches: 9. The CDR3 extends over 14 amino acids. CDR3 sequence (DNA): TGCGCCAGCCAGGACACAGGGGGCCGGTACGAGCAGTACTTC. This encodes CASQDTGGRYEQYF.

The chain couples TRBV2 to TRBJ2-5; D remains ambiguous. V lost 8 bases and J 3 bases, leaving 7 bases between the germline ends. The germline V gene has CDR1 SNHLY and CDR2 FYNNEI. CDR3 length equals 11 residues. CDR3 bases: TGTGCCAGCTCCGCGGAAGAGACCCAGTACTTC. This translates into CASSAEETQYF.

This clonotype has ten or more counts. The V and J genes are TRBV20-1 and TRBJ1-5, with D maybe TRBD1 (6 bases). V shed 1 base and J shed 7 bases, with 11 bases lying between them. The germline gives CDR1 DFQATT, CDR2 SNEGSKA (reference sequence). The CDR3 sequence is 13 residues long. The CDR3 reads CSARGGGGQPQHF. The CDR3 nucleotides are TGCAGTGCTAGAGGGGGGGGCGGACAGCCCCAGCATTTT.

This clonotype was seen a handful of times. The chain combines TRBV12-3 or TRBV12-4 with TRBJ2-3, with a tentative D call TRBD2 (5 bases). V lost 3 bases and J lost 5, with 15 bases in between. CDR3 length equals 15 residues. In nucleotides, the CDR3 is TGTGCCAGCAGTTTTAGCCCTAGGGAGCAAGATACGCAGTATTTT. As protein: CASSFSPREQDTQYF.

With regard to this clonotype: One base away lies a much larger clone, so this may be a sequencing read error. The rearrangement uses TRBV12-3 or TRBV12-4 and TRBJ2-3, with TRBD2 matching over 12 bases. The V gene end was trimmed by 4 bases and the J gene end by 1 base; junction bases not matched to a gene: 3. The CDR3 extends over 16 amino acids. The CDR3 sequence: CASSYRLAGGTDTQYF. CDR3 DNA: TGTGCCAGCAGTTACCGACTAGCGGGGGGCACAGATACGCAGTATTTT.

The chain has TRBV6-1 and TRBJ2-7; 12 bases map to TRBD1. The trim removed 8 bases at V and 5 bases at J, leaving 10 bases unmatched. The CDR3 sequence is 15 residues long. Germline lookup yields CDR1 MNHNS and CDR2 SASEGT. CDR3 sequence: CASELPGQGAHEQYF. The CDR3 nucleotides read TGTGCCAGCGAACTTCCGGGACAGGGGGCCCACGAGCAGTACTTC.

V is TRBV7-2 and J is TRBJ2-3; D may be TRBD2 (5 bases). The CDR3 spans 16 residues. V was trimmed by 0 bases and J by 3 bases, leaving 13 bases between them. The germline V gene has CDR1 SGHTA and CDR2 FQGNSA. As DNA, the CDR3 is TGTGCCAGCAGCTTAGCCTCCGGGGAGAGGACAGATACGCAGTATTTT. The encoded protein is CASSLASGERTDTQYF.

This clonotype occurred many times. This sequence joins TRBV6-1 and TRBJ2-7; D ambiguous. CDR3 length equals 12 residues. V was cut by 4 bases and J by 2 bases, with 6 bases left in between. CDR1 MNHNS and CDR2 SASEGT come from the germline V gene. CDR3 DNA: TGTGCCAGCAGTGGGCTCACCTACGAGCAGTACTTC. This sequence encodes CASSGLTYEQYF.